A single sample gave rise to the 6 T cell receptor beta chains below, sequenced in a study of blood T cell repertoires in COVID-19. Using immunoSEQ multiplex PCR, the repertoire was profiled, and TCRdb retains in-frame clones only, with some absent. The data hold approximately 150,000 clones, with roughly 80% observed a single time. The sample consisted of PBMCs or T cells enriched from blood (not recorded which). The receptors come from a woman aged 40 to 49 who had recovered from COVID-19.

This CDR3 reads CAWSVQGGRTNYGYTF. CDR3 nucleotide sequence: TGTGCCTGGAGTGTCCAAGGAGGGAGAACTAACTATGGCTACACCTTC. This chain connects TRBV30 to TRBJ1-2; D not certain. The CDR3 sequence is 16 residues long. Germline values: CDR1 GTSNPN, CDR2 SVGIG (reference sequence). Trimming took off 0 bases at V and 0 bases at J, with 14 bases between the two ends.

This clone was seen only once. Here the CDR3 DNA reads TGCGCCAGCAGCTTGGGGACAGGGGGTTCCCTGAGTGGTAATTCACCCCTCCACTTT. It yields the protein CASSLGTGGSLSGNSPLHF. The J gene is TRBJ1-6, the V gene TRBV5-1; 10 bases align to TRBD1. V was pared by 0 bases and J by 6 bases, with 12 bases of the junction left unmatched. Germline-derived CDR1 and CDR2 are SGHRS and YFSETQ. The CDR3 has 19 residues.

This clone was found many times. This chain uses TRBV7-2 with TRBJ2-5; D unclear. The germline V gene encodes CDR1 SGHTA and CDR2 FQGNSA. V dropped 1 base and J dropped 8 bases, with 11 bases sitting between them. The length of the CDR3 is 13 residues. The CDR3 sequence: CASSLEAPPTQYF. The CDR3 coding sequence is TGTGCCAGCAGCTTAGAAGCGCCGCCAACCCAGTACTTC.

This clone was detected once. The chain recombines TRBV27 with TRBJ1-6; 10 positions agree with TRBD1. V was clipped by 3 bases and J by 10 bases; unmatched bases: 9. Germline V gives CDR1 MNHEY, CDR2 SMNVEV (reference sequence). CDR3 size: 16 residues. The CDR3: CASSFSRQGASSPLHF. In nucleotides, the CDR3 is TGTGCCAGCAGTTTCTCCCGACAGGGGGCGAGCTCACCCCTCCACTTT.

The chain has TRBV5-5 and TRBJ1-4; 7 positions agree with TRBD1. V lost 5 bases and J lost 2; bases outside the gene matches: 9. Germline CDR1 reads SGHKS; CDR2 reads YYEKEE (reference sequence). This CDR3 region has 16 residues. CDR3 nucleotide sequence: TGTGCCAGCAGTCGAGACAGGGATCCCACTAATGAAAAACTGTTTTTT. Its protein product is CASSRDRDPTNEKLFF.

V is TRBV3-1 (or the pseudogene TRBV3-2) and J is TRBJ2-7, with 7 bases fitting TRBD2. This CDR3 contains 15 residues. CDR1 is LGHDT and CDR2 is YNNKEL in the germline V gene (reference sequence). V lost 0 bases and J lost 5; bases outside the gene matches: 7. Here the CDR3 DNA reads TGTGCCAGCAGCCAAGAACTAGCGCCATTTCACGAGCAGTACTTC. This gives the protein CASSQELAPFHEQYF.